This TCR beta chain was obtained from a study of metastatic and nonmetastatic thyroid tumors (TCRdb year 2020). Context from the whole study: The researchers compared repertoires between peripheral blood samples and tumor or nodule tissue samples from patients with malignant or benign thyroid disease.

Libraries were constructed by PCR. Instrument used: Illumina HiSeq 4000. The TCR beta-chain CDR3 region of each patient was profiled by high-throughput sequencing. The paper's data handling went like this. A classifier to discriminate distant-metastatic papillary thyroid cancer patients was built from CDR3 differences across clinicopathological groups. To measure repertoire diversity the researchers used the Shannon index, while the Morisita-Horn index served to gauge how similar the tumor and blood repertoires were. TCRdb passed the public sequencing reads through fastp at Q25 and MiXCR, retaining productive beta sequences. What appears here as the V and J calls and clone size reflects TCRdb's work, not the paper's. The sample data list 30,000 to 50,000 clones, and about 13% of these were observed just once. 9.5% of the sample is in the top ten clones. The paper as a whole reports these results and caveats: In both blood and tumor samples, TCR beta diversity was reported to be significantly higher in malignant tumors than in benign nodules.

None of the patients had been given any treatment before thyroid surgery. Using T-cell receptor beta sequencing, the researchers looked back retrospectively at clinical samples from patients, gathered between about 2011 and 2019. In the case of this clone: Its binding antigen is unknown. There are no base qualities to consult, and no much larger clone falls within one base.

The sample was blood. This clonotype originated in a female donor with papillary thyroid cancer or a benign thyroid nodule (not recorded which). Some clones in this sample may be carry-over from other donors' samples.

The CDR3 protein sequence reads: CASSQSTGEAFF. The DNA sequence reads TGCGCCAGCAGCCAATCGACAGGTGAAGCTTTCTTT. The V and J segments used are TRBV5-1 and TRBJ1-1; TRBD1 is possibly the D segment (6 matching bases). Deletion took 4 bases off V and 7 bases off J, with a span of 11 bases between the germline ends. CDR1 and CDR2 are read off the germline V gene as SGHRS and YFSETQ. The CDR3 covers 12 residues, taking in both the cysteine and the phenylalanine. Only the CDR3 DNA is retained, 36 bases long and in frame from the first base.